This T cell receptor (beta chain) was sequenced in a study of blood T cells in healthy people across ages. This clonotype was seen a few times. Germline-derived CDR1 and CDR2 are MNHEY and SMNVEV (reference sequence). J gave up 6 bases and V 5 bases, and 7 bases lay outside the gene matches. CDR3 length: 13 amino acids. Through a sample-barcoded 5' primer and a J-beta primer mix, a second PCR was run for roughly 6 to 12 cycles. From the 5' RACE reads, TCRdb called clonotypes with MiXCR, one entry per CDR3 protein. This sample yields 1.5 million to 2 million distinct CDR3 sequences, of which roughly 27% are seen a single time; roughly 8.2% belongs to the top ten.

The sample was blood. This TCR was recovered from a young woman in good health. This chain uses TRBV27 with TRBJ2-7; 7 bases match TRBD1. CDR3 in DNA: TGTGCCAGCAGTACCGGGACAGACTGCGAGCAGTACTTC. It encodes CASSTGTDCEQYF.